This T cell receptor (beta chain) was documented in a study of CD4 T cells in relation to SARS-CoV-2 and coronaviruses. Study as a whole: After around 10 days of antigen culture, PBMC TCR beta CDR3s were sequenced. Study-wide results and limits: Crossreactivity was assessed only for spike protein, not other viral proteins.

This CDR3 has 16 amino acids. The V end lost 1 base, the J end lost 5 bases, and 15 bases lay between the germline ends. Germline assignment: CDR1 LNHDA and CDR2 SQIVND (reference sequence). Naive and memory CD4+ T cells came from enriched cryopreserved PBMCs. For around ten days, 10^5 sorted CD4+ cells grew with T cell-depleted PBMCs and CEF. Measured with immunoSEQ multiplex PCR; TCRdb has only the in-frame clones, and not every one. Of about 36,000 clones listed, 75% to 85% are singletons. Worth noting for this clone: The antigen is unknown.

This TCR was recovered from an adult with COVID-19. The V gene is TRBV19, the J gene TRBJ1-5; tentatively, D is TRBD1 (5 bases). The sequencing sample was made of memory CD4+ T cells from PBMCs, cultured in vitro. CDR3 in amino acids: CASSIVATRADQPQHF. DNA for the CDR3: TGTGCCAGTAGTATAGTCGCTACCAGGGCCGATCAGCCCCAGCATTTT. The full variable domain, rest sourced from reference TRBV19 and TRBJ1-5, is DGGITQSPKYLFRKEGQNVTLSCEQNLNHDAMYWYRQDPGQGLRLIYYSQIVNDFQKGDIAEGYSVSREKKESFPLTVTSAQKNPTAFYLCASSIVATRADQPQHFGDGTRLSIL.